This T cell receptor (beta chain) is from a study of blood T cells in healthy people across ages. For the second PCR, which ran for roughly 7 to 11 cycles, a sample-barcoded 5' primer and a J-beta primer mix were used. Using its own MiXCR run on the 5' RACE reads, TCRdb lists one record per CDR3 protein. The data hold 1,300,000 or so distinct CDR3 sequences, with approximately 59% observed a single time. CDR3 size: 13 residues. V was clipped by 3 bases and J by 11 bases, with 19 bases between them. The germline CDR1 and CDR2 sequences are GTSNPN and SVGIG (reference sequence). This clonotype originated in a man in his late teens or twenties in good health. The sequenced sample consisted of blood. V is TRBV30 and J is TRBJ2-5, with D perhaps TRBD2 (6 bases). CDR3 coding DNA: TGTGCCTGGAGACGACGGCGGGATCGGAAGCAGTACTTC. Translated: CAWRRRRDRKQYF.